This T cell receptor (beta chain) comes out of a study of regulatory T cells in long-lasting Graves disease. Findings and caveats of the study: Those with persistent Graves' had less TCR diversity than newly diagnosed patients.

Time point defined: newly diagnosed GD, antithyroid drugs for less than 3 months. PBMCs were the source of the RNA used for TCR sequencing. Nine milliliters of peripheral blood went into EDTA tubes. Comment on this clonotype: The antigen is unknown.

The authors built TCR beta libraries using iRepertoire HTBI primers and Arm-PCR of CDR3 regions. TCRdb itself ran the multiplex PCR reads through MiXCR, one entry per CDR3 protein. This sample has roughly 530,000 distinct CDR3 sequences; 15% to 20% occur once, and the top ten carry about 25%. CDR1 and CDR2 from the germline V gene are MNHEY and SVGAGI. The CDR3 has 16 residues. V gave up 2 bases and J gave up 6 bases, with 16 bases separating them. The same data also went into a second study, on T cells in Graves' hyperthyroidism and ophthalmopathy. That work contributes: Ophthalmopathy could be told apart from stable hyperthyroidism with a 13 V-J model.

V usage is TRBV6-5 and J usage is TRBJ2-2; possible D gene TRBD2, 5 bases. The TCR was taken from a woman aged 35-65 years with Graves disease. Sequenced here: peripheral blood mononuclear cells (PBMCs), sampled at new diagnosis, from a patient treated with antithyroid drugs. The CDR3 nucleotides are TGTGCCAGCAGTTACCTCGCATTGTCCGGGGCCGGGGAGCTGTTTTTT. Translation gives CASSYLALSGAGELFF.